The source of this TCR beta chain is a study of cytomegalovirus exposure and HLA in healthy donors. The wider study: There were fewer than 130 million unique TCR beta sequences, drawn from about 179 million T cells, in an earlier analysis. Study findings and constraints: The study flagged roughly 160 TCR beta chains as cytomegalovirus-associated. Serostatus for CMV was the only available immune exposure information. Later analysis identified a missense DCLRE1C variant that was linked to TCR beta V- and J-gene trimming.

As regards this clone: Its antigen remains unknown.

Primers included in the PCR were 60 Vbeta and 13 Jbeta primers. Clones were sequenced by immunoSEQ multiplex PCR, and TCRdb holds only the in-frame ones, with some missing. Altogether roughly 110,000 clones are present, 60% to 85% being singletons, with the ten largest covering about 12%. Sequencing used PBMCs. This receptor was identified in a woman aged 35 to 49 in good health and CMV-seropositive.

CDR3 DNA sequence: TGTGCCAGCTCACCTACGACAGGGAACTATGGCTACACCTTC. Protein sequence: CASSPTTGNYGYTF. The chain links TRBV18 to TRBJ1-2, with 7 positions matching TRBD1. The V gene end was trimmed by 3 bases and the J gene end by 2 bases; junction bases not matched to a gene: 3. Germline V gives CDR1 KGHSH, CDR2 LQKENI. This CDR3 spans 14 amino acids.